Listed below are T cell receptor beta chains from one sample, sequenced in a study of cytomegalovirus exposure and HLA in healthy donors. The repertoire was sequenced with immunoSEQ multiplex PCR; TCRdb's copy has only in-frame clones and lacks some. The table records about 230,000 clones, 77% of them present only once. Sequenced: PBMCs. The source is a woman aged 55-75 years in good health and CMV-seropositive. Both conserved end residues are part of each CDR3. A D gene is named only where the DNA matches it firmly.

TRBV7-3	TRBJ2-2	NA	CASSLTLITGELFF
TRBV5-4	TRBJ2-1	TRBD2	CASSLGGASGYNEQFF
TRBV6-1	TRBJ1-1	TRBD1	CASSPRRTGNTEAFF
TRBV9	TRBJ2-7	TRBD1	CASSVSTGQGYEQYF
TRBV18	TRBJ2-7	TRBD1	CASSSNGVSGGRGSGYEQYF
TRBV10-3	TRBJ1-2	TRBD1	CARTGGVYGYTF
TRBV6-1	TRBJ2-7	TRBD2	CASRSSGSSYEQYF
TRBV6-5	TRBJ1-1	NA	CASSDRFEAFF
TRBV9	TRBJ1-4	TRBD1	CASSSDREGEKLFF
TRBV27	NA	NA	CASSFPGGAGYEQYF
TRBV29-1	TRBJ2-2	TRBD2	CSVPSGGADGELFF
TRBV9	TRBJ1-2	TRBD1	CASSVVPPQGAGYTF
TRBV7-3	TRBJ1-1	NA	CASSGGRSTEAFF
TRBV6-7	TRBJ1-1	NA	CASSLGHGNTEAFF
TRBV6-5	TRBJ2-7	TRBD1	CASSYSTGEMGEQYF
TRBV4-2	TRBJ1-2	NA	CASSQVEPEYGYTF
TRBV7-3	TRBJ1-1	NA	CASPLRNTEAFF
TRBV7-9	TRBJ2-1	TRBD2	CASSQVAGGRYNEQFF
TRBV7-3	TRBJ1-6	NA	CASSLGQRNSPLHF
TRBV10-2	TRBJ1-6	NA	CASSESGARDSPLHF
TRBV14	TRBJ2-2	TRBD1	CASSQGTGGLAGELFF
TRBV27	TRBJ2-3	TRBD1	CASKGQNTDTQYF
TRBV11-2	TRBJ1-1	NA	CASSLDADTEAFF
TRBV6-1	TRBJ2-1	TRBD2	CAGTIAGSYNEQFF
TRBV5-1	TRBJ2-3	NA	CASSVHGEDTQYF
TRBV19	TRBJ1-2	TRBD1	CASKQGPFLNYGYTF
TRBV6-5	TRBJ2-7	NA	CASSYIRQAYGPEQYF
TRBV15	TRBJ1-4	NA	CATSREEGGNEKLFF
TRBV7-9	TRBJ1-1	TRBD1	CASSLFPGGMNTEAFF
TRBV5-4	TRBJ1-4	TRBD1	CASSLGGGTNEKLFF
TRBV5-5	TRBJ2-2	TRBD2	CASSLGTSGYTGELFF
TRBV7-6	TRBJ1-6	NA	CASSSQQNSPLHF
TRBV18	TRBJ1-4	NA	CASSPRETTNEKLFF
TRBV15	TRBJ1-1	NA	CATRGVLNTEAFF
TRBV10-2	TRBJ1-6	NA	CASTDPGVSSTLHF
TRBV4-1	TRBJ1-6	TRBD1	CASSQDLRWGQVNF
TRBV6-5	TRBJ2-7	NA	CASRPRDGSSYEQYF
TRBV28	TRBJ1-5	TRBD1	CASITGTASYSNQPQHF
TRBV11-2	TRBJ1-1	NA	CASSLRTENTEAFF
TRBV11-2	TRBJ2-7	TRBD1	CASSLAGTGIEQYF
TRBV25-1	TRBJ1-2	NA	CASSGGFYGYTF
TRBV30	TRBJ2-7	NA	CAWSVGSAEYF
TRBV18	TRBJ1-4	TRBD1	CASSPRQGSEKLFF
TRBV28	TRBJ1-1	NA	CASRGLAEAFF
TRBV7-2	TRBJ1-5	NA	CASSSRGGDSNQPQHF
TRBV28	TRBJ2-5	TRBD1	CASSGAGQGQETQYF
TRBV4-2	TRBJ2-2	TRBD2	CASSQAGAGGNTGELFF
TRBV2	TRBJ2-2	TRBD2	CASSDIAGAARELFF
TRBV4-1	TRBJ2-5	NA	CASSQERLGVQETQYF
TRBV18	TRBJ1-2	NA	CASSPRRDSYGYTF
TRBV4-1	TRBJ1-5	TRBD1	CASSRWITGAPLNQPQHF
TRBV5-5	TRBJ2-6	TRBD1	CASSRRQGSAGANVLTF
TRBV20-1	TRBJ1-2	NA	CSASRGFGYTF
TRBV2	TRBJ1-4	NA	CASSEFGFEPFF
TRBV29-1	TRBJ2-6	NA	CSVEDRLGTSGANVLTF